This T cell receptor beta chain was observed in a study of regulatory T cells in long-lasting Graves disease. Both iRepertoire HTBI primers and Arm-PCR of CDR3 regions were used to build the TCR beta libraries. TCRdb re-derived calls from the multiplex PCR reads in MiXCR, one entry per CDR3 protein. The profile shows about 540,000 distinct CDR3 sequences, 13% of them singletons. The CDR3 sequence is 15 residues long. V dropped 5 bases and J dropped 3 bases, with 17 bases sitting between them. Time point specified: newly diagnosed GD, antithyroid drugs for less than 3 months. Researchers made the TCR library from RNA that was extracted from PBMCs. Ten or more counts support this clonotype. In addition, the sample was reused for a study of T cells in Graves' hyperthyroidism and ophthalmopathy. That study adds: Model-based prediction identified ophthalmopathy a median approximately 6 months prior to its onset.

The V gene is TRBV12-3 or TRBV12-4, the J gene TRBJ2-7; D ambiguous. The clonotype originates from a young man with Graves disease. The sequences come from peripheral blood mononuclear cells (PBMCs), collected at new diagnosis, from a patient treated with antithyroid drugs. In DNA form, the CDR3 reads TGTGCCAGCAGTATCCGGCAAACCATATACTACGAGCAGTACTTC. This encodes CASSIRQTIYYEQYF.